The 25 T cell receptor beta chains below come from one sample, sequenced in a study of tumor-infiltrating lymphocytes in primary liver carcinoma. Researchers generated TCR beta cDNA from approximately 500 ng of total RNA, relying on a constant-region primer. It was through three nested multiplex PCR rounds of slightly modified ARM-PCR that TCR beta libraries arose. Forward primers for TRBV1-TRBV30 and a C-beta reverse primer served the first two PCR rounds, at about 10 cycles each. Via MiXCR, TCRdb re-called the multiplex PCR reads, giving one row per CDR3 protein. The data hold approximately 330,000 distinct CDR3 sequences, with about two thirds observed a single time. The blood RNA (from unsorted whole blood) was obtained, and germline DNA was also extracted. Material: peripheral blood. These receptors were obtained from a man in his forties or fifties with primary liver carcinoma and hepatitis B virus infection.

This clonotype was counted only a few times. The chain couples TRBV6-6 to TRBJ2-3; 9 nucleotides agree with TRBD1. Trimming took 7 bases from V and 5 from J; bases not matched to a gene: 10. Germline lookup yields CDR1 MNHNY and CDR2 SVGAGI (reference sequence). There are 15 residues in the CDR3. CDR3 coding DNA: TGTGCCAGCAAGCCGAAACAGGGGGCAATAGATACGCAGTATTTT. Amino acid sequence: CASKPKQGAIDTQYF.

For this clonotype: Just one base apart from a much larger clone, this may be a read error. J is TRBJ2-2 and V is TRBV6-2 or TRBV6-3; D gene uncertain. The V and J ends lost 9 bases and 3 bases respectively, with 11 bases between them. This CDR3 is 13 amino acids long. The V gene's germline CDR1 is MNHEY and CDR2 SVGEGT. The CDR3 nucleotides are TGTGCCAGAACCGTGGCTCACACCGGGGAGCTGTTTTTT. Translating it yields CARTVAHTGELFF.

J is TRBJ2-5 and V is TRBV6-2 or TRBV6-3; 12 bases fit TRBD2. This CDR3 spans 18 amino acids. Germline lookup yields CDR1 MNHEY and CDR2 SVGEGT. V lost 6 bases to trimming and J lost 1 base; unmatched junction nucleotides: 12. CDR3 nucleotide sequence: TGTGCCAGCAGGACGCCACTAGCGGGAGGTAGAATCCAAGAGACCCAGTACTTC. Translation gives CASRTPLAGGRIQETQYF.

A word on this clonotype: A much larger clone is a single base away; this may be a read error. The rearrangement links TRBV6-1 to TRBJ2-5; D call uncertain. The V gene's germline CDR1 is MNHNS and CDR2 SASEGT. The CDR3 covers 14 residues. The CDR3 DNA sequence: TGTGCCAACAGTGAATTCGGCGCTTCAGAGACCCAGTACTTC. Residues: CANSEFGASETQYF.

Notes on this clonotype: The junction shows a germline mismatch at one end, possibly a read error. The chain joins TRBV11-2 to TRBJ2-7, with D possibly matching TRBD2 (5 bases). CDR1 and CDR2 from the germline V gene are SGHAT and FQNNGV. There are 13 residues in the CDR3. This CDR3 is CASSLMAGYEQYF. Here the CDR3 DNA reads TGCGCCAGCAGCTTAATGGCGGGCTACGAGCAGTACTTC.

Note on this clonotype: It may be a read error: a sequence one base away is much more abundant. The gene calls are TRBV28 and TRBJ1-1, with D possibly matching TRBD1 (5 bases). The length of the CDR3 is 14 residues. Germline-derived CDR1 and CDR2 are MDHEN and SYDVKM. CDR3 in amino acids: CASGGMTENTEASF. The CDR3 DNA sequence: TGTGCCAGCGGGGGGATGACAGAGAACACTGAAGCTTCCTTT.

As to this clonotype: This clone may be a read error of a much larger clone one base away. The V gene is TRBV6-2 or TRBV6-3, the J gene TRBJ2-3; 8 positions agree with TRBD1. Germline trimming cut 11 bases from V and 1 base from J; bases unmatched to any gene: 8. From germline, CDR1 is MNHEY and CDR2 SVGEGT. This CDR3 is 14 amino acids long. The CDR3 loop reads CAGAPGQGTDTQYF. The CDR3 DNA is TGTGCCGGCGCGCCGGGACAGGGCACAGATACGCAGTATTTT.

The chain joins TRBV5-1 to TRBJ2-3; TRBD1 agrees at 8 bases. The CDR3 has 17 residues. CDR1 is SGHRS and CDR2 is YFSETQ in the germline V gene. V lost 4 bases and J lost 2; bases outside the gene matches: 12. The CDR3 protein is CASSLGQGLPNTDTQYF. The CDR3 nucleotides are TGCGCCAGCAGCCTCGGACAGGGTCTCCCGAACACAGATACGCAGTATTTT.

This clonotype was observed many times. This rearrangement joins TRBV4-1 to TRBJ1-4, with D uncertain. Trimming cost V 6 bases and J 1 base, with 9 bases left between them. Germline CDR1 and CDR2: MGHRA and YSYEKL. The length of the CDR3 is 14 residues. CDR3 in amino acids: CASSQRITNEKLFF. CDR3 DNA sequence: TGCGCCAGCAGTCAGCGGATAACTAATGAAAAACTGTTTTTT.

This clonotype was recorded at least ten times. This chain uses TRBV6-5 with TRBJ2-7; 7 positions match TRBD2. V lost 4 bases to trimming and J lost 3 bases; unmatched junction nucleotides: 6. Germline assignment: CDR1 MNHEY and CDR2 SVGAGI. This CDR3 is 14 amino acids long. The CDR3 DNA reads TGTGCCAGCAGTTCCAGGGAGGGAGTCTACGAGCAGTACTTC. Amino acid sequence: CASSSREGVYEQYF.

Points on this clonotype: Relative to the germline gene, one junction end is altered; a read error may explain this. V is TRBV19 and J is TRBJ1-5, with D possibly being TRBD1 (5 bases). This CDR3 is 16 amino acids long. Germline loops: CDR1 LNHDA, CDR2 SQIVND (reference sequence). The CDR3 here is CASSIARETSNQPLHF. In DNA form, the CDR3 reads TGTGCCAGTAGTATAGCCAGGGAAACCAGCAATCAGCCCCTGCATTTT. Combining the CDR3 with reference TRBV19 and TRBJ1-5 gives the whole variable domain DGGITQSPKYLFRKEGQNVTLSCEQNLNHDAMYWYRQDPGQGLRLIYYSQIVNDFQKGDIAEGYSVSREKKESFPLTVTSAQKNPTAFYLCASSIARETSNQPLHFGDGTRLSIL.

Points on this clonotype: Being one base from a much bigger clone, this may be a read error. The chain links TRBV6-1 to TRBJ1-1; D unclear. Germline V lookup: CDR1 MNHNS, CDR2 SASEGT. CDR3 size: 14 residues. CDR3 DNA: TGTGCCAGGAGTGAAAACGGGCCCAACACTGAAGCTTTCTTT. Amino acids: CARSENGPNTEAFF.

The V gene is TRBV11-2, the J gene TRBJ1-6, with D tentatively TRBD1 (5 bases). The CDR3 totals 11 residues. Germline assignment: CDR1 SGHAT and CDR2 FQNNGV. V lost 11 bases to trimming and J lost 15 bases, with 17 bases between them. The CDR3 sequence: CAGTEGPNLHF. Written as DNA, the CDR3 is TGTGCCGGCACCGAGGGGCCCAACCTCCACTTT.

Comments on this clonotype: A read error may be the cause here, since a much bigger clone is one base away. This chain uses TRBV14 with TRBJ2-7; no clear D gene. The CDR3 runs to 13 residues. Germline CDR1 reads SGHDN; CDR2 reads FVKESK. The CDR3 DNA follows: TGTACCAGCAGCCAAATCTTTTCGGGCGAGCAGTACTTC. It codes for CTSSQIFSGEQYF.

Concerning this clonotype itself: A junction boundary mismatches the germline segment, possibly from a read error. The chain is built from TRBV6-2 or TRBV6-3 and TRBJ2-6; the D gene is possibly TRBD1 (5 bases). CDR1 is MNHEY, CDR2 SVGEGT, per germline. The CDR3 totals 15 residues. The CDR3, as DNA: TGTGCCAGCAGCCCGCACCAGGCCAGGGCCAACGCCCTGACTTTC. The encoded protein is CASSPHQARANALTF.

The chain links TRBV12-3 or TRBV12-4 to TRBJ2-3; D ambiguous. The CDR3 is made up of 12 amino acids. V lost 4 bases and J lost 3, with 5 bases in between. The CDR3 coding sequence is TGTGCCAGCAGTTATCCAACAGATACGCAGTATTTT. Translating it yields CASSYPTDTQYF.

The V and J genes are TRBV28 and TRBJ1-5; unclear D gene. The CDR3 sequence is 16 residues long. Trimming stripped 3 bases from V and 9 bases from J, with 21 bases between. CDR1 and CDR2 (germline): MDHEN, SYDVKM. CDR3: CASSFGSGLTLRPQHF. The CDR3 DNA reads as TGTGCCAGCAGTTTTGGTTCAGGACTAACCCTAAGGCCCCAGCATTTT.

In regard to this clonotype: A read error may produce the germline difference seen at one junction end. The CDR3 reads CASSFVLGTDNTGELFF. The CDR3 DNA sequence: TGTGCCAGCAGCTTTGTCCTTGGGACAGACAACACTGGGGAGCTGTTTTTT. This sequence joins TRBV11-2 and TRBJ2-2, with 7 bases that match TRBD1. The germline gives CDR1 SGHAT, CDR2 FQNNGV. This CDR3 has 17 residues.

As concerns this clonotype: An end of the junction differs from the germline gene, which may be a read error. The chain uses TRBV10-3 and TRBJ2-1; unclear D gene. CDR3 length: 16 amino acids. The germline CDR1 and CDR2 sequences are ENHRY and SYGVKD. Written as DNA, the CDR3 is TGTACCATCAGTGAGCCGACTCCAAGCTCCTACAATGAGCAGTTCTTC. This codes for CTISEPTPSSYNEQFF.

On this clonotype: Its ends do not fully match the called genes, so a read error is possible. The chain links TRBV11-2 to TRBJ1-1; D call uncertain. The germline gives CDR1 SGHAT, CDR2 FQNNGV. This CDR3 has 14 amino acids. The CDR3 nucleotides read TGTGCCAGAAGCTTCATGGCTCACCAGACTGAAGCTTTCTTT. Translated, it gives CARSFMAHQTEAFF.

Points on this clonotype: The junction departs from the called germline gene at one end, perhaps through a read error. The V and J genes are TRBV11-2 and TRBJ2-1, with unresolved D. The CDR3 is made up of 13 amino acids. Germline assignment: CDR1 SGHAT and CDR2 FQNNGV. The CDR3: CASSRVLFNKQLF. The CDR3 region has the DNA TGTGCCAGCAGCCGAGTGCTTTTCAATAAGCAGCTCTTC.

As concerns this clonotype: Possible read error: a much larger clone is one base away. The chain uses TRBV4-1 and TRBJ2-7, with D perhaps matching TRBD2 (7 bases). Trimming took 1 base from V and 4 from J, leaving 23 bases between them. Germline assignment: CDR1 MGHRA and CDR2 YSYEKL. The CDR3 consists of 18 residues. CDR3 in amino acids: CASSQGPRVDSGAYEQYF. As DNA, the CDR3 is TGCGCCAGCAGCCAAGGTCCCAGGGTGGACAGCGGGGCATACGAGCAGTACTTC.

This chain joins TRBV6-1 and TRBJ2-3; D is uncertain. This CDR3 is 14 amino acids long. CDR1 MNHNS and CDR2 SASEGT come from the germline V gene. The V end lost 3 bases, the J end lost 8 bases, and 15 bases lay between the germline ends. In DNA, the CDR3 is TGTGCCAGCAGTGATGGGGATGGTGTAGGTACGCAGTATTTT. Its translation: CASSDGDGVGTQYF.

The rearrangement joins TRBV11-2 to TRBJ2-1, with a weak D call TRBD2 (6 bases). Germline-derived CDR1 and CDR2 are SGHAT and FQNNGV. There are 16 residues in the CDR3. Trimming took 4 bases from V and 15 from J, leaving 28 bases between them. CDR3 bases: TGTGCCAGCAGCTCCTTGGGGGGAAGGTCGGGACTCCGGGGGTTCTTC. Protein sequence: CASSSLGGRSGLRGFF.

Worth noting for this clonotype: A read error is possible here, since a much larger clone lies one base away. J is TRBJ2-1 and V is TRBV6-5; 9 nucleotides align to TRBD2. V lost 8 bases and J lost 5; bases outside the gene matches: 13. This CDR3 spans 16 amino acids. Germline V CDR1 and CDR2: MNHEY, SVGAGI. As DNA, the CDR3 is TGTGCCAGCCTATACCGGACTAGCGCAACCCACAATGAGCAGTTCTTC. It specifies CASLYRTSATHNEQFF.